A single sample gave rise to the 26 T cell receptor beta chains below, sequenced in a study of OX40 agonist ivuxolimab in advanced cancers. Assay: immunoSEQ multiplex PCR; the TCRdb copy retains only in-frame clones and omits some. The sample lists tens of thousands of clones; around nine tenths were seen once. The sequencing here drew on CD4+ or CD8+ T cells sorted from blood, taken in a trial of the OX40 agonist ivuxolimab. The receptors shown here come from an adult with an advanced solid tumor such as melanoma, head and neck, liver or kidney cancer.

The chain combines TRBV9 with TRBJ2-1; 7 positions match TRBD2. The CDR3 runs 17 residues. Germline assignment: CDR1 SGDLS and CDR2 YYNGEE. Unmatched junction bases numbered 13, after V lost 3 bases and J lost 4 bases. The CDR3 region has the DNA TGTGCCAGCAGCGCCGACTTTAGGCTAGCGGATTACAATGAGCAGTTCTTC. It translates to CASSADFRLADYNEQFF.

This chain connects TRBV7-3 to TRBJ2-5, with D possibly being TRBD1 (5 bases). The V gene's germline CDR1 is SGHTA and CDR2 FQGTGA. Trimming left V 4 bases short and J 7 bases short, with 10 bases between. There are 12 residues in the CDR3. CDR3 coding DNA: TGTGCCAGCAGCTACACCCAGGGGACCCAGTACTTC. This gives the protein CASSYTQGTQYF. The complete variable domain, with remaining parts taken from reference TRBV7-3 and TRBJ2-5, reads GAGVSQTPSNKVTEKGKYVELRCDPISGHTALYWYRQSLGQGPEFLIYFQGTGAADDSGLPNDRFFAVRPEGSVSTLKIQRTERGDSAVYLCASSYTQGTQYFGPGTRLLVL.

This chain uses TRBV7-9 with TRBJ1-2; no firm D call. CDR1 is SEHNR and CDR2 is FQNEAQ in the germline V gene (reference sequence). The CDR3 is made up of 12 amino acids. With 0 bases removed from V and 5 bases from J, the gap between germline ends came to 4 bases. The CDR3 spells CASSLALYGYTF. The CDR3 region has the DNA TGTGCCAGCAGCTTAGCGCTGTATGGCTACACCTTC.

J is TRBJ1-4 and V is TRBV5-1, with 9 bases aligning to TRBD1. Looked up from germline, CDR1 is SGHRS and CDR2 is YFSETQ. The CDR3 runs to 14 residues. V lost 4 bases to trimming and J lost 4 bases; unmatched junction nucleotides: 2. CDR3: CASSLTGGNEKLFF. Here the CDR3 DNA reads TGCGCCAGCAGCCTGACAGGGGGTAATGAAAAACTGTTTTTT. The variable domain in full, with the rest retrieved from reference TRBV5-1 and TRBJ1-4, is KAGVTQTPRYLIKTRGQQVTLSCSPISGHRSVSWYQQTPGQGLQFLFEYFSETQRNKGNFPGRFSGRQFSNSRSEMNVSTLELGDSALYLCASSLTGGNEKLFFGSGTQLSVL.

The chain links TRBV11-3 to TRBJ2-3; D is unclear. The CDR3 totals 15 residues. V lost 5 bases to trimming and J lost 4 bases, with 16 bases between them. CDR1 SGHNT and CDR2 YENEEA come from the germline V gene. CDR3 DNA sequence: TGTGCCAGCAGCCCGATTGGCAGCGAAGCAGATACGCAGTATTTT. This translates into CASSPIGSEADTQYF.

The chain joins TRBV6-5 to TRBJ1-1, with 9 bases that match TRBD1. This CDR3 spans 16 amino acids. V shed 0 bases and J 0 bases; nucleotides not matched to a gene: 2. Germline lookup yields CDR1 MNHEY and CDR2 SVGAGI. CDR3 DNA: TGTGCCAGCAGTTACTCCACAGGGGGCATGAACACTGAAGCTTTCTTT. It specifies CASSYSTGGMNTEAFF.

This chain uses TRBV28 with TRBJ1-1; TRBD1 matches at 7 bases. Germline V lookup: CDR1 MDHEN, CDR2 SYDVKM. The CDR3 has 15 residues. V was clipped by 5 bases and J by 0 bases; unmatched bases: 6. This chain's CDR3 is CASSRSGTVNTEAFF. As DNA, the CDR3 is TGTGCCAGCAGTAGATCCGGGACAGTGAACACTGAAGCTTTCTTT.

The rearrangement uses TRBV2 and TRBJ2-1; D is unresolved. Trimming left V 4 bases short and J 4 bases short, with 5 bases between. CDR3 size: 12 residues. Germline loops: CDR1 SNHLY, CDR2 FYNNEI. The CDR3 nucleotides are TGTGCCAGCAGTGCATTATACAATGAGCAGTTCTTC. It encodes CASSALYNEQFF.

The chain couples TRBV29-1 to TRBJ1-4; D is perhaps TRBD1 (6 bases). V gave up 5 bases and J gave up 7 bases, with 17 bases separating them. The germline V gene has CDR1 SQVTM and CDR2 ANQGSEA. The CDR3 consists of 14 residues. CDR3 sequence: CSVLGGGNREKLFF. CDR3 coding DNA: TGCAGCGTTTTAGGGGGGGGCAATCGTGAAAAACTGTTTTTT.

The chain links TRBV15 to TRBJ2-5, with 12 bases aligning to TRBD1. This CDR3 is 15 amino acids long. Germline V lookup: CDR1 LNHNV, CDR2 YYDKDF (reference sequence). J lost 8 bases, V lost 0 bases, and 4 bases had no gene match. The CDR3 DNA is TGTGCCACCAGCAGAGAGCCGGGACAGGGGGCCACCCAGTACTTC. It yields the protein CATSREPGQGATQYF.

This clone was counted a few times. The chain is built from TRBV28 and TRBJ1-5; D uncertain. The ends were cut back, 1 base at V and 4 bases at J, with 5 bases in the middle. CDR3 size: 13 residues. CDR1 MDHEN and CDR2 SYDVKM come from the germline V gene. The CDR3 protein is CASSLYRNQPQHF. CDR3 sequence (DNA): TGTGCCAGCAGTTTATACAGAAATCAGCCCCAGCATTTT.

The genes are TRBV2 and TRBJ2-2; D is unclear. CDR3 length equals 14 residues. The germline CDR1 and CDR2 sequences are SNHLY and FYNNEI. Trimming took 8 bases from V and 1 from J, leaving 11 bases between them. The CDR3: CASRRARNTGELFF. The DNA of the CDR3 is TGTGCCAGCCGGCGAGCGAGGAACACCGGGGAGCTGTTTTTT.

The chain recombines TRBV7-2 with TRBJ2-3, with no clear D. CDR1 is SGHTA, CDR2 FQGNSA, per germline. The CDR3 consists of 15 residues. The V gene lost 1 base and the J gene lost 0 bases, with 8 bases spanning the gap. Here the CDR3 reads CASSLDKASTDTQYF. DNA of the CDR3: TGTGCCAGCAGCTTAGACAAAGCTAGCACAGATACGCAGTATTTT. The complete variable domain, with remaining parts taken from reference TRBV7-2 and TRBJ2-3, reads GAGVSQSPSNKVTEKGKDVELRCDPISGHTALYWYRQSLGQGLEFLIYFQGNSAPDKSGLPSDRFSAERTGGSVSTLTIQRTQQEDSAVYLCASSLDKASTDTQYFGPGTRLTVL.

The J gene is TRBJ2-3, the V gene TRBV14; D uncertain. Germline V gene lookup returns CDR1 SGHDN and CDR2 FVKESK. The CDR3 extends over 11 amino acids. Trimming took off 1 base at V and 10 bases at J, with 6 bases between the two ends. The CDR3 spells CASSQVGAQYF. The DNA of the CDR3 is TGTGCCAGCAGCCAAGTAGGCGCGCAGTATTTT.

This chain connects TRBV6-5 to TRBJ1-5; 11 bases align to TRBD1. With V trimmed by 6 bases and J by 6 bases, 7 bases remained unmatched. The CDR3 is made up of 15 amino acids. The germline gives CDR1 MNHEY, CDR2 SVGAGI. The CDR3 here is CASREGQGGSQPQHF. CDR3 sequence (DNA): TGTGCCAGCAGAGAGGGACAGGGGGGATCTCAGCCCCAGCATTTT.

The V call is TRBV7-9, the J call TRBJ1-6, with D possibly TRBD1 on 6 matching bases. The germline V gene has CDR1 SEHNR and CDR2 FQNEAQ (reference sequence). The V end lost 3 bases, the J end lost 5 bases, and 11 bases lay between the germline ends. CDR3 size: 15 residues. The CDR3 coding sequence is TGTGCCAGCAGCTTCGGGACAACAGATAATTCACCCCTCCACTTT. This encodes CASSFGTTDNSPLHF. The entire variable domain, with the rest obtained from reference TRBV7-9 and TRBJ1-6, is as follows: DTGVSQNPRHKITKRGQNVTFRCDPISEHNRLYWYRQTLGQGPEFLTYFQNEAQLEKSRLLSDRFSAERPKGSFSTLEIQRTEQGDSAMYLCASSFGTTDNSPLHFGNGTRLTVT.

This clone showed up just a few times. The chain carries TRBV15 and TRBJ2-7; 9 bases are shared with TRBD2. Germline trimming cut 5 bases from V and 5 bases from J; bases unmatched to any gene: 10. Germline CDR1 and CDR2: LNHNV and YYDKDF (reference sequence). The CDR3 extends over 15 amino acids. The CDR3 nucleotides are TGTGCCACCAGCGTACCCCTAGCGGGATCCCACGAGCAGTACTTC. Translation: CATSVPLAGSHEQYF.

The chain employs TRBV29-1 and TRBJ2-1; TRBD1 is a possible D gene (5 bases). V was trimmed by 4 bases and J by 0 bases, leaving 10 bases between them. The CDR3 runs to 14 residues. Germline V CDR1 and CDR2: SQVTM, ANQGSEA. The CDR3 DNA reads as TGCAGCGTTGTTGATCAGGGCTCCTACAATGAGCAGTTCTTC. Protein product: CSVVDQGSYNEQFF.

The rearrangement joins TRBV6-6 to TRBJ1-2; a weak D match, TRBD1 (5 bases). This CDR3 comprises 15 residues. Between the trimmed V and J ends, which lost 2 bases and 4 bases, there was a span of 14 bases. The germline gives CDR1 MNHNY, CDR2 SVGAGI (reference sequence). The CDR3 DNA reads as TGTGCCAGCAGTTACATTGGGGGAGTAAGCTATGGCTACACCTTC. Protein: CASSYIGGVSYGYTF.

The chain joins TRBV27 to TRBJ1-6, with D uncertain. The CDR3 has 14 residues. Germline CDR1 and CDR2: MNHEY and SMNVEV (reference sequence). V was shortened by 2 bases and J by 7 bases, with 9 bases between the two germline ends. The CDR3 spells CASSLRTLNSPLHF. CDR3 DNA: TGTGCCAGCAGTTTAAGAACACTCAATTCACCCCTCCACTTT.

The V call is TRBV5-1, the J call TRBJ2-3, with 7 bases lining up with TRBD2. This CDR3 is 17 amino acids long. The germline CDR1 and CDR2 sequences are SGHRS and YFSETQ. Trimming removed 1 base from V and 1 base from J; junction bases left unmatched: 9. The CDR3 DNA reads as TGCGCCAGCAGCTTGTTGGCTAGCGGAGGTGGCACAGATACGCAGTATTTT. This gives the protein CASSLLASGGGTDTQYF.

The chain recombines TRBV7-9 with TRBJ1-2; perhaps TRBD1 as D (5 bases). The germline V and J ends were trimmed by 4 bases and 4 bases, with 10 bases remaining between them. The CDR3 runs to 13 residues. Germline CDR1 is SEHNR and CDR2 is FQNEAQ (reference sequence). CDR3 residues: CASSSDGGYGYTF. In DNA form, the CDR3 reads TGTGCCAGCAGCTCGGACGGGGGCTATGGCTACACCTTC.

This clone appeared once. The V and J genes are TRBV10-3 and TRBJ1-5; 8 positions agree with TRBD1. The ends lost 4 bases at V and 2 bases at J; junction bases unmatched: 4. Germline V lookup: CDR1 ENHRY, CDR2 SYGVKD. The CDR3 length is 15 residues. The CDR3 coding sequence is TGTGCCATCAGTGCGACAGGGGATGGCAATCAGCCCCAGCATTTT. Translating gives CAISATGDGNQPQHF.

This chain connects TRBV7-9 to TRBJ2-7; D tentatively fits TRBD1 or TRBD2 (5 bases each). Germline CDR1 reads SEHNR; CDR2 reads FQNEAQ (reference sequence). Trimming took 3 bases from V and 5 from J, leaving 14 bases between them. The CDR3 spans 14 residues. The CDR3 sequence: CASSLTPRGDEQYF. DNA of the CDR3: TGTGCCAGCAGCTTGACTCCACGGGGCGACGAGCAGTACTTC.

The gene calls are TRBV5-8 and TRBJ2-3, with TRBD2 identical over 8 bases. The CDR3 loop spans 14 amino acids. V trimming: 4 bases; J trimming: 5 bases; junction bases outside the gene matches: 6. Germline values: CDR1 SGHTS, CDR2 YDEGEE. The CDR3 region has the DNA TGTGCCAGCAGCCGGGGGGGAGCGATAGATACGCAGTATTTT. This gives the protein CASSRGGAIDTQYF.

V gene TRBV28 combines with J gene TRBJ2-7, with 8 bases identical to TRBD1. The CDR3 is 16 residues long. V dropped 5 bases and J dropped 4; count of bases not matched to a gene: 13. Germline lookup yields CDR1 MDHEN and CDR2 SYDVKM. The CDR3 DNA is TGTGCCAGCAGTACCCAGGGGGCGTCAAACTTATACGAGCAGTACTTC. Amino acid sequence: CASSTQGASNLYEQYF.